Following are 6 T cell receptor beta chains from one sample sequenced in a study of metastatic and nonmetastatic thyroid tumors (dated by TCRdb to the early 2020s). Library preparation used PCR. Sequencing instrument: Illumina HiSeq 4000. TCRdb trimmed the raw reads at Q25, called clones with MiXCR and kept productive beta chains. The sample includes tens of thousands of clones, with less than 25% observed a single time. The ten largest clones add up to about 14% of the sample. No treatment had been received by any patient before thyroid surgery. Sequenced sample: tumor tissue. These receptors all come from a female donor with papillary thyroid cancer or a benign thyroid nodule (not recorded which). Some clones in this sample may be carry-over from other donors' samples.

This chain uses TRBV12-3 or TRBV12-4 with TRBJ2-7, with a weak D call TRBD1 (6 bases). The CDR3 contains 19 residues. Trimming took off 5 bases at V and 2 bases at J, with 28 bases between the two ends. CDR3 protein: CASSLQDSTRGYPPYEQYF. In nucleotides, the CDR3 is TGTGCCAGCAGTCTCCAGGACAGTACTAGGGGTTACCCACCCTACGAGCAGTACTTC.

This clone showed up many times. J is TRBJ2-1 and V is TRBV18; 9 bases map to TRBD2. From germline, CDR1 is KGHSH and CDR2 LQKENI. The CDR3 covers 14 residues. V lost 3 bases to trimming and J lost 9 bases; unmatched junction nucleotides: 6. CDR3 sequence: CASSPPSGIGEQFF. The CDR3 DNA sequence: TGTGCCAGCTCACCTCCTAGCGGGATTGGTGAGCAGTTCTTC.

The chain couples TRBV12-3 or TRBV12-4 to TRBJ1-1; D might be TRBD1 (5 bases). The CDR3 sequence is 14 residues long. V was pared by 6 bases and J by 0 bases, with 11 bases between. The chain's CDR3 is CASRWDAMNTEAFF. CDR3 bases: TGTGCCAGCAGGTGGGACGCCATGAACACTGAAGCTTTCTTT.

This clone was seen more than once but under ten times. The rearrangement links TRBV6-1 to TRBJ2-3; 7 bases fit TRBD1. The germline V gene has CDR1 MNHNS and CDR2 SASEGT. This CDR3 comprises 15 residues. The trim removed 4 bases at V and 4 bases at J, leaving 8 bases unmatched. The CDR3 coding sequence is TGTGCCAGCAGTGTTGGACAGGTGTGGTCAGATACGCAGTATTTT. Its protein product is CASSVGQVWSDTQYF.

This clone qualifies as medium-sized (0.01 to 0.1%). The sample contains more than one DNA sequence encoding this CDR3. J is TRBJ1-3 and V is TRBV6-1; 9 nucleotides line up with TRBD1. Trimming removed 4 bases from V and 3 bases from J; junction bases left unmatched: 13. The germline V gene encodes CDR1 MNHNS and CDR2 SASEGT. The CDR3 has 18 amino acids. The CDR3 is CASSVLGQGQGSGNTIYF. The CDR3 DNA reads as TGTGCCAGCAGTGTTCTGGGACAGGGTCAAGGGAGTGGAAACACCATATATTTT.

The chain has TRBV7-2 and TRBJ2-5; no clear D gene. Trimming left V 5 bases short and J 1 base short, with 11 bases between. This CDR3 comprises 14 residues. Germline CDR1 is SGHTA and CDR2 is FQGNSA. CDR3 sequence reads: CASSPRRSQETQYF. The DNA for the CDR3 is TGTGCCAGCAGCCCCAGACGGTCCCAAGAGACCCAGTACTTC. Drawing the rest from reference TRBV7-2 and TRBJ2-5, the complete variable domain is GAGVSQSPSNKVTEKGKDVELRCDPISGHTALYWYRQSLGQGLEFLIYFQGNSAPDKSGLPSDRFSAERTGGSVSTLTIQRTQQEDSAVYLCASSPRRSQETQYFGPGTRLLVL.